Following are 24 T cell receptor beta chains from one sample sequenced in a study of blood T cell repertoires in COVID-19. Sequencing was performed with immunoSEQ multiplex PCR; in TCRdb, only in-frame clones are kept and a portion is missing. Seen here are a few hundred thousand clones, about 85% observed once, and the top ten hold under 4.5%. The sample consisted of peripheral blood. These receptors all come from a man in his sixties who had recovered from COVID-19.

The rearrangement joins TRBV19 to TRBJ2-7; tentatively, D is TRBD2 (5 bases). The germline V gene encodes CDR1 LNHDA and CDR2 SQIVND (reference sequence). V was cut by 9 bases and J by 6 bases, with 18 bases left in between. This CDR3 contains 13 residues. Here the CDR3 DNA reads TGTGCCAGCTCGGGTCTCCGCGGGTCCGAGCAGTACTTC. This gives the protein CASSGLRGSEQYF.

CDR3 region: CASSPRRGVRTDTQYF. The CDR3 DNA is TGTGCCAGCAGCCCCCGCCGGGGGGTTCGCACAGATACGCAGTATTTT. The chain couples TRBV14 to TRBJ2-3, with TRBD2 matching over 7 bases. The V gene end was trimmed by 4 bases and the J gene end by 1 base; junction bases not matched to a gene: 8. Germline CDR1 is SGHDN and CDR2 is FVKESK. The CDR3 consists of 16 residues. Together with reference TRBV14 and TRBJ2-3, the CDR3 gives the full variable domain: EAGVTQFPSHSVIEKGQTVTLRCDPISGHDNLYWYRRVMGKEIKFLLHFVKESKQDESGMPNNRFLAERTGGTYSTLKVQPAELEDSGVYFCASSPRRGVRTDTQYFGPGTRLTVL.

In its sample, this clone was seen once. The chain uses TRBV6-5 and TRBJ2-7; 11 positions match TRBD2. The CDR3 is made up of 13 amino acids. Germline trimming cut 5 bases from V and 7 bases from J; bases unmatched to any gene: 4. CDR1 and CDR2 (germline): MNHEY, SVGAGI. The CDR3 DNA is TGTGCCAGCAGTAAGGGACTAGCGGTAGAGCAGTACTTC. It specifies CASSKGLAVEQYF.

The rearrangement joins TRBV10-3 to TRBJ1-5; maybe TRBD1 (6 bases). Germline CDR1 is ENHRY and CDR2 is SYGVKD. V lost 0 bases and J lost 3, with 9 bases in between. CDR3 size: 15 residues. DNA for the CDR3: TGTGCCATCAGTGAGTCACAGGGTGACAATCAGCCCCAGCATTTT. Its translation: CAISESQGDNQPQHF.

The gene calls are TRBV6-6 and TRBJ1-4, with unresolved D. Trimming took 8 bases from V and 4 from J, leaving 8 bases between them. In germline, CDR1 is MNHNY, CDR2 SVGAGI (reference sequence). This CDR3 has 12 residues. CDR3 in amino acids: CASGQVNEKLFF. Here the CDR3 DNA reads TGTGCCAGCGGGCAGGTTAATGAAAAACTGTTTTTT.

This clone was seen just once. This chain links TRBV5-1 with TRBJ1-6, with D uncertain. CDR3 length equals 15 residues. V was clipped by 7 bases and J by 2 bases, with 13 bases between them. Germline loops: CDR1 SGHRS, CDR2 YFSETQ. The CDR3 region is CASRPEGTYNSPLHF. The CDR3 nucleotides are TGCGCCAGCCGTCCAGAGGGAACCTATAATTCACCCCTCCACTTT.

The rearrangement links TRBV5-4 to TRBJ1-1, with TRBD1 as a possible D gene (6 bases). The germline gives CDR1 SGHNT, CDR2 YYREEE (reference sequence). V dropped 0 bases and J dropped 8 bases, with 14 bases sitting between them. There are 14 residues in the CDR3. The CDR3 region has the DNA TGTGCCAGCAGCTTGGATCAGGGGACGCGGGAAGCTTTCTTT. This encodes CASSLDQGTREAFF.

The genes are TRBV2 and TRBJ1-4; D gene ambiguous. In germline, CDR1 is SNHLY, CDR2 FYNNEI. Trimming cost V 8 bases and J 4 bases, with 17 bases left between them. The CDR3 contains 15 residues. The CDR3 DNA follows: TGTGCCAGCCGACGCGGGCCAGGCGTTAATGAAAAACTGTTTTTT. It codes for CASRRGPGVNEKLFF.

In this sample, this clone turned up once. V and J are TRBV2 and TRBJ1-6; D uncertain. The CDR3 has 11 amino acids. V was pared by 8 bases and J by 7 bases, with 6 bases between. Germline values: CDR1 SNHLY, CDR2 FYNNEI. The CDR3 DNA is TGTGCCAGCGGACTCAATTCACCCCTCCACTTT. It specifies CASGLNSPLHF.

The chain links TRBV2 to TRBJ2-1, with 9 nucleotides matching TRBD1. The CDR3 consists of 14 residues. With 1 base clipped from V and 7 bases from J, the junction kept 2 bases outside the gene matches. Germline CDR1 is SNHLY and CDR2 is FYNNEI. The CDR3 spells CASSEDRGPNEQFF. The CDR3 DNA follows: TGTGCCAGCAGTGAAGACAGGGGGCCGAATGAGCAGTTCTTC.

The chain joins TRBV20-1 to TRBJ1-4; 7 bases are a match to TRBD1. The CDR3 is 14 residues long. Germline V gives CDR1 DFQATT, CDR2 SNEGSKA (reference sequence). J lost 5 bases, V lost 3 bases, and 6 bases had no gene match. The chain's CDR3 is CSASRGQTNEKLFF. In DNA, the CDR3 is TGCAGTGCTAGTAGGGGACAGACGAATGAAAAACTGTTTTTT.

The CDR3 spells CASSTPRGGVSNEKLFF. The CDR3 region has the DNA TGTGCCAGTAGTACCCCTCGGGGAGGGGTAAGCAATGAAAAACTGTTTTTT. The chain employs TRBV19 and TRBJ1-4; weak D call: TRBD1 (5 bases). CDR3 length: 17 amino acids. Trimming cost V 4 bases and J 5 bases, with 20 bases left between them. The V gene's germline CDR1 is LNHDA and CDR2 SQIVND (reference sequence).

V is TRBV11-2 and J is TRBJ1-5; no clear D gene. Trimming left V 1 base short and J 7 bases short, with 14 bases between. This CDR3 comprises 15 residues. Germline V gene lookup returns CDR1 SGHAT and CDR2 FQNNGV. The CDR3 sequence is CASSLGPGGGQPQHF. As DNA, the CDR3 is TGTGCCAGCAGCTTAGGACCAGGTGGTGGCCAGCCCCAGCATTTT.

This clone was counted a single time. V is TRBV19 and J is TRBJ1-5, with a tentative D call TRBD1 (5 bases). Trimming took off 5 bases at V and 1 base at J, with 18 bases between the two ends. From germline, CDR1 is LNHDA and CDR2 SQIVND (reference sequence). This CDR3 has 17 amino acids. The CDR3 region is CASSRVQGSTSNQPQHF. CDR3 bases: TGTGCCAGTAGTCGGGTTCAGGGTAGTACGAGCAATCAGCCCCAGCATTTT.

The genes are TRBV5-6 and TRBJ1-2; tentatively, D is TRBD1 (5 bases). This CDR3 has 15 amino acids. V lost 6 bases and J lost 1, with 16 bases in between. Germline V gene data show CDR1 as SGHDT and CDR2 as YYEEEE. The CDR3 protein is CASMWRGGLNYGYTF. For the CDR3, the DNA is TGTGCCAGCATGTGGAGGGGAGGGCTTAACTATGGCTACACCTTC.

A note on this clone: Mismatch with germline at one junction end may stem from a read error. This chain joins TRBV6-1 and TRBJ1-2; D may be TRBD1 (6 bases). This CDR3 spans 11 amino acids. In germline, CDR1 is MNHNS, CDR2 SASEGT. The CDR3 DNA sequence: TGTGCCAGCAGTGAAGGGACAGCCCCCGCCTTC. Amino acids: CASSEGTAPAF.

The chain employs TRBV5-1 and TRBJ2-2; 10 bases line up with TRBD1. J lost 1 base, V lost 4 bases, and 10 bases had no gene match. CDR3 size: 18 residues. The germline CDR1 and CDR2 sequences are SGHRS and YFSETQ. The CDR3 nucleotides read TGCGCCAGCAGCCGTACCGACAGGGGGCGGAGGAACACCGGGGAGCTGTTTTTT. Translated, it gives CASSRTDRGRRNTGELFF.

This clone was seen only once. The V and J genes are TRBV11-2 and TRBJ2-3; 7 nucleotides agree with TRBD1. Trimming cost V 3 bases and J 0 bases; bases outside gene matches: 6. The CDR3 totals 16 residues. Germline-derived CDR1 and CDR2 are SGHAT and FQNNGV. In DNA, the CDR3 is TGTGCCAGCAGCTTTTTTACAGGGGCTAGCACAGATACGCAGTATTTT. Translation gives CASSFFTGASTDTQYF.

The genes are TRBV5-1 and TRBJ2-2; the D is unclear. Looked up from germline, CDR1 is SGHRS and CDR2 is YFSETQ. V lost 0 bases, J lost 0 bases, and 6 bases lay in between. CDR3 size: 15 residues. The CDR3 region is CASSLVTTNTGELFF. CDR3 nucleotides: TGCGCCAGCAGCTTGGTGACAACGAACACCGGGGAGCTGTTTTTT. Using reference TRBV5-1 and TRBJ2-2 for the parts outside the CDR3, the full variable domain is KAGVTQTPRYLIKTRGQQVTLSCSPISGHRSVSWYQQTPGQGLQFLFEYFSETQRNKGNFPGRFSGRQFSNSRSEMNVSTLELGDSALYLCASSLVTTNTGELFFGEGSRLTVL.

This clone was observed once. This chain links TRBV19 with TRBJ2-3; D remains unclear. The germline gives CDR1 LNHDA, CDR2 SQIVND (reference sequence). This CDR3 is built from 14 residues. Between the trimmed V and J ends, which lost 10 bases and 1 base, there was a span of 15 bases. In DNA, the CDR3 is TGTGCCACCTCCCCGGTTAGTCGCACAGATACGCAGTATTTT. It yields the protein CATSPVSRTDTQYF.

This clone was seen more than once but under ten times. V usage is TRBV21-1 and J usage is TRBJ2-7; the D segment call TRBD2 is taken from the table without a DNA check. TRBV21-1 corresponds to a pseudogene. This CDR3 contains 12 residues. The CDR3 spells CASSPLTYEQYF. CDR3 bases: TGTGCCAGCAGCCCCCTGACTTACGAGCAGTACTTC.

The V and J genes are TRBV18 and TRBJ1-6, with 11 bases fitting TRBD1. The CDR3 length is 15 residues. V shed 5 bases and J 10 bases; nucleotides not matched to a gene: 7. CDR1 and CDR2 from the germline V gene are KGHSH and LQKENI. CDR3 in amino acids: CASSTGTGGESPLHF. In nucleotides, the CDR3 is TGTGCCAGCTCAACCGGGACAGGGGGGGAATCACCCCTCCACTTT.

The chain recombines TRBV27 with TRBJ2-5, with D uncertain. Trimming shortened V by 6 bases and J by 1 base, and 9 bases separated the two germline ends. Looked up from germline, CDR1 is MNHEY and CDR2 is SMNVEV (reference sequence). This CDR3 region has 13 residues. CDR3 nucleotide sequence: TGTGCCAGCAGCCTCGGGTTCCAAGAGACCCAGTACTTC. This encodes CASSLGFQETQYF.

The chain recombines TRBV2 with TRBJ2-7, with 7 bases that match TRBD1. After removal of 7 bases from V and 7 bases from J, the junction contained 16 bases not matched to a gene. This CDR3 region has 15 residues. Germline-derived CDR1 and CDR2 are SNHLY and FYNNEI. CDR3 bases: TGTGCCAGCACCATAGAGAGGACAGGCTTGGGTGAGCAGTACTTC. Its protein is CASTIERTGLGEQYF.